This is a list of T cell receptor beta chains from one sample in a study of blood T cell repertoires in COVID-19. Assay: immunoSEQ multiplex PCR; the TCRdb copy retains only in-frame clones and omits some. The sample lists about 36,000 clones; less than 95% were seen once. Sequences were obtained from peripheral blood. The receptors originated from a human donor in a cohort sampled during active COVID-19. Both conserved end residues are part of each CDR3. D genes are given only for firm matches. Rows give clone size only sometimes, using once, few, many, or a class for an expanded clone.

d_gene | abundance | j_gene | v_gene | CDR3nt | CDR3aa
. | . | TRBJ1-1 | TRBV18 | TGTGCCAGCTCACCCGGACAAGGGTATGGCACTGAAGCTTTCTTT | CASSPGQGYGTEAFF
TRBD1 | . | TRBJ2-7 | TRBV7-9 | TGTGCCAGCAGCACCCTGACAGGGGGCATGGGATACGAGCAGTACTTC | CASSTLTGGMGYEQYF
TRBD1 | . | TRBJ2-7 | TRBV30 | TGTGCCTGGACAGGGGGTAAGGTGGGCGAGCAGTACTTC | CAWTGGKVGEQYF
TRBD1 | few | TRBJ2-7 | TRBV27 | TGTGCCAGCAGTTCTGCAGGGGGAAGCTCCTACGAGCAGTACTTC | CASSSAGGSSYEQYF
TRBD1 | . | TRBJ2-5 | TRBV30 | TGTGCCAGGGACAGGGGTACAGAGACCCAGTACTTC | CARDRGTETQYF
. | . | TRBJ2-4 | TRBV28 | TGTGCCAGCAGGAACAGCCTGAAAAACATTCAGTACTTC | CASRNSLKNIQYF
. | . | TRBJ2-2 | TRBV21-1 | TGTGCCAGCAGCAAAGGTGGGGTTTTGAGGCGCCAGGAGGACACCGGGGAGCTGTTTTTT | CASSKGGVLRRQEDTGELFF
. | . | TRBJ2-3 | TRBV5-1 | TGCGCCAGCAGCGCGGACAGTTACGATACGCAGTATTTT | CASSADSYDTQYF
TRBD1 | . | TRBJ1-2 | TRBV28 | TGTGCCAGCAGCCGACAGGGAATAATTCATGGCTACACCTTC | CASSRQGIIHGYTF
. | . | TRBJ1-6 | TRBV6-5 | TGTGCCAGTACACTCGAGGGCCCTGGTAATTCACCCCTCCACTTT | CASTLEGPGNSPLHF
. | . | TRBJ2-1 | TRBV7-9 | TGTGCCAGCAGCGCACTAGCCTTACTCTTACTTGGCAATGAGCAGTTCTTC | CASSALALLLLGNEQFF